Described below is a single TCR beta chain sequence and its context. Its specificity is unknown. With 1 base removed from V and 2 bases from J, the gap between germline ends came to 9 bases. CDR1 is KGHSH and CDR2 is LQKENI in the germline V gene. The CDR3 is made up of 15 amino acids. This entry comes from a study of shared clonotypes between healthy human individuals. TCRdb's table, derived via immunoSEQ multiplex PCR, lists solely in-frame clones and lacks some. Counted here are about 2.1 million clones, around 95% occurring once; the ten biggest clones make up more than 1.5%. Naive CD8 populations comprised CD45RO-negative cells positively selected for CCR7, excluding terminally differentiated effector memory CD45RA+ cells. All donors were Caucasian adults living in Nashville, Tennessee. Overall study findings and caveats: Larger estimated richness was generally recorded for naive subsets relative to memory subsets.

The chain carries TRBV18 and TRBJ2-1, with D tentatively TRBD1 (6 bases). The source of this sequence is a young man in good health. Some clones in this sample may be carry-over from other donors' samples. The sequenced sample consisted of naive CD8+ T cells from PBMCs. CDR3 sequence reads: CASSPLRTAYNEQFF. CDR3 sequence (DNA): TGTGCCAGCTCACCACTCAGGACAGCCTACAATGAGCAGTTCTTC. Full variable domain (missing parts from reference TRBV18 and TRBJ2-1): NAGVMQNPRHLVRRRGQEARLRCSPMKGHSHVYWYRQLPEEGLKFMVYLQKENIIDESGMPKERFSAEFPKEGPSILRIQQVVRGDSAAYFCASSPLRTAYNEQFFGPGTRLTVL.